This entry lists 18 T cell receptor beta chains sequenced from one sample in a study of T cell responses to AZD1222 COVID-19 vaccine. TCRdb's table, derived via immunoSEQ multiplex PCR, lists solely in-frame clones and lacks some. The sample lists about 150,000 clones, roughly 90% occurring once. The sample was peripheral blood, taken on day 0 of AZD1222 vaccination. These receptor sequences come from an adult in good health.

The chain joins TRBV9 to TRBJ2-1; D may match TRBD1 or TRBD2 (6 bases each). This CDR3 is built from 15 residues. V was shortened by 3 bases and J by 6 bases, with 16 bases between the two germline ends. The germline V gene encodes CDR1 SGDLS and CDR2 YYNGEE. The CDR3 is CASSGRGAWGNEQFF. In DNA, the CDR3 is TGTGCCAGCAGCGGAAGGGGGGCGTGGGGCAATGAGCAGTTCTTC.

J is TRBJ2-5 and V is TRBV10-3; the D gene is possibly TRBD2 (6 bases). Germline CDR1 reads ENHRY; CDR2 reads SYGVKD. The CDR3 contains 13 residues. Trimming removed 6 bases at V and 2 bases at J, with 10 bases between. The CDR3 loop is CAIRAGIQETQYF. DNA for the CDR3: TGTGCCATCAGGGCGGGGATACAAGAGACCCAGTACTTC.

V usage is TRBV15 and J usage is TRBJ2-2, with D uncertain. Per germline, CDR1 LNHNV and CDR2 YYDKDF (reference sequence). This CDR3 has 16 amino acids. Deletions cut 1 base from V and 4 bases from J, with 13 bases between. The CDR3 loop is CATSRAGWGGTGELFF. CDR3 coding DNA: TGTGCCACCAGCAGAGCTGGGTGGGGTGGCACCGGGGAGCTGTTTTTT. Full variable domain (rest looked up from reference TRBV15 and TRBJ2-2): DAMVIQNPRYQVTQFGKPVTLSCSQTLNHNVMYWYQQKSSQAPKLLFHYYDKDFNNEADTPDNFQSRRPNTSFCFLDIRSPGLGDTAMYLCATSRAGWGGTGELFFGEGSRLTVL.

Only one count was recorded for this clone. This chain links TRBV25-1 with TRBJ2-5, with unresolved D. V was shortened by 2 bases and J by 7 bases, with 11 bases between the two germline ends. This CDR3 has 13 residues. Germline loops: CDR1 MGHDK, CDR2 SYGVNS. In DNA form, the CDR3 reads TGTGCCAGCAGTGAACGGATACCCGGGACCCAGTACTTC. Translated, it gives CASSERIPGTQYF.

The gene calls are TRBV11-3 and TRBJ2-3; the D gene is possibly TRBD1 (6 bases). Deletions cut 5 bases from V and 0 bases from J, with 9 bases between. The CDR3 length is 14 residues. Germline V CDR1 and CDR2: SGHNT, YENEEA. The CDR3 region has the DNA TGTGCCAGCAGCCAGGGGAGAAGCACAGATACGCAGTATTTT. This gives the protein CASSQGRSTDTQYF.

The chain combines TRBV7-2 with TRBJ2-1; tentatively, D is TRBD1 or TRBD2 (5 bases each). The CDR3 is 16 amino acids. Germline V gene data show CDR1 as SGHTA and CDR2 as FQGNSA. Between the trimmed V and J ends, which lost 3 bases and 9 bases, there was a span of 21 bases. The CDR3, as DNA: TGTGCCAGCAGCTTCCTCAGGGAGTCCGGTTTGAGTGAGCAGTTCTTC. Protein sequence: CASSFLRESGLSEQFF.

This clone was counted a single time. The chain recombines TRBV7-8 with TRBJ2-7, with a weak D call TRBD1 (6 bases). Between the trimmed V and J ends, which lost 5 bases and 3 bases, there was a span of 17 bases. CDR1 and CDR2 from the germline V gene are SGHVS and FQNEAQ. CDR3 size: 15 residues. The CDR3 nucleotides are TGTGCCAGCAGCACCAAACGGGACAAGATCTACGAGCAGTACTTC. Encoded protein: CASSTKRDKIYEQYF.

V and J are TRBV5-1 and TRBJ1-1; the D is unclear. Germline values: CDR1 SGHRS, CDR2 YFSETQ. V gave up 5 bases and J gave up 1 base, with 6 bases separating them. The CDR3 extends over 12 amino acids. This CDR3 is CASSWGNTEAFF. The CDR3 DNA reads as TGCGCCAGCAGTTGGGGGAACACTGAAGCTTTCTTT.

The CDR3 coding sequence is TGTGCCAGCAGTGGGACAGGTGGGAGCTACAATGAGCAGTTCTTC. Translated: CASSGTGGSYNEQFF. The rearrangement links TRBV6-4 to TRBJ2-1, with 7 bases matching TRBD1. The CDR3 totals 15 residues. Germline V CDR1 and CDR2: MRHNA, SNTAGT. J gave up 3 bases and V 4 bases, and 6 bases lay outside the gene matches.

This chain connects TRBV10-2 to TRBJ2-1; 7 bases align to TRBD2. V gave up 6 bases and J gave up 3 bases; unmatched junction bases: 14. The CDR3 has 17 residues. Germline CDR1 WSHSY, CDR2 SAAADI. The CDR3 protein is CASRPSRWASGYNEQFF. For the CDR3, the DNA is TGCGCCAGCAGGCCCTCCAGGTGGGCTAGCGGCTACAATGAGCAGTTCTTC.

The J gene is TRBJ1-1, the V gene TRBV11-1; unclear D gene. This CDR3 has 14 amino acids. Trimming stripped 3 bases from V and 0 bases from J, with 8 bases between. Looked up from germline, CDR1 is SGHAT and CDR2 is FQDESV (reference sequence). The CDR3 DNA follows: TGTGCCAGCAGCTTCGGGTCTTTGAACACTGAAGCTTTCTTT. It codes for CASSFGSLNTEAFF.

J is TRBJ2-2 and V is TRBV11-2; 9 bases line up with TRBD1. CDR3 length: 16 residues. CDR1 is SGHAT, CDR2 FQNNGV, per germline. Trimming cost V 4 bases and J 5 bases; bases outside gene matches: 8. CDR3 coding DNA: TGTGCCAGCAGCTATAAGCCCGGGACAGGGACCGGGGAGCTGTTTTTT. Protein: CASSYKPGTGTGELFF.

The chain combines TRBV6-5 with TRBJ1-1; D unresolved. In germline, CDR1 is MNHEY, CDR2 SVGAGI. This CDR3 has 15 amino acids. Trimming left V 5 bases short and J 1 base short, with 14 bases between. The CDR3: CASSKQSHQNTEAFF. CDR3 in DNA: TGTGCCAGCAGTAAACAATCCCACCAGAACACTGAAGCTTTCTTT.

Concerning this clone: Distinct nucleotide sequences in the sample also encode this CDR3. This rearrangement joins TRBV30 to TRBJ2-1; perhaps TRBD1 as D (6 bases). CDR1 and CDR2 (germline): GTSNPN, SVGIG (reference sequence). Trimming cost V 2 bases and J 0 bases, with 8 bases left between them. The CDR3 is 14 residues long. The CDR3 here is CAWSRGSSYNEQFF. The CDR3 bases are TGTGCCTGGAGTAGGGGGAGCTCCTACAATGAGCAGTTCTTC.

This chain links TRBV19 with TRBJ2-3; D is unclear. This CDR3 region has 14 residues. Germline-derived CDR1 and CDR2 are LNHDA and SQIVND (reference sequence). V was cut by 7 bases and J by 8 bases, with 19 bases left in between. The CDR3 loop reads CASTPIRSSGTQYF. In DNA, the CDR3 is TGTGCCAGTACCCCCATTAGGAGTTCCGGTACGCAGTATTTT.

The J gene is TRBJ2-5, the V gene TRBV5-8; 9 nucleotides match TRBD2. The V and J ends lost 3 bases and 3 bases, in that order; junction bases with no gene match: 3. Germline V gene data show CDR1 as SGHTS and CDR2 as YDEGEE. The CDR3 runs to 14 residues. This CDR3 is CASSSAGGEETQYF. DNA for the CDR3: TGTGCCAGCAGCTCTGCGGGGGGGGAAGAGACCCAGTACTTC.

The rearrangement joins TRBV9 to TRBJ2-1; D unclear. Germline CDR1 and CDR2: SGDLS and YYNGEE. The length of the CDR3 is 12 residues. V lost 3 bases and J 4 bases, leaving 5 bases between the germline ends. The DNA of the CDR3 is TGTGCCAGCAGCGCCGATTACAATGAGCAGTTCTTC. As protein: CASSADYNEQFF.

The V and J genes are TRBV7-9 and TRBJ2-3; no definite D call. CDR1 is SEHNR, CDR2 FQNEAQ, per germline (reference sequence). Trimming pared 1 base from V and 2 bases from J, leaving 7 bases between. CDR3 length equals 14 residues. The CDR3 DNA sequence: TGTGCCAGCAGCTTAGGTGGCAACACAGATACGCAGTATTTT. Translation: CASSLGGNTDTQYF. Complete variable domain (other parts from reference TRBV7-9 and TRBJ2-3): DTGVSQNPRHKITKRGQNVTFRCDPISEHNRLYWYRQTLGQGPEFLTYFQNEAQLEKSRLLSDRFSAERPKGSFSTLEIQRTEQGDSAMYLCASSLGGNTDTQYFGPGTRLTVL.